This passage covers 26 T cell receptor beta chains from one sample sequenced in a study of T cell changes during pregnancy in multiple sclerosis. Profiling relied on immunoSEQ multiplex PCR, and the TCRdb table lists in-frame clones only, not all of them. In the table there are around 60,000 clones, approximately 92% of which are singletons. The source material was CD4+ T cells from peripheral blood mononuclear cells, sampled before pregnancy. These receptors were taken from a female donor with multiple sclerosis, enrolled in a pregnancy study.

The sample holds one count of this clone. The chain couples TRBV19 to TRBJ1-1; TRBD1 matches 8 bases. CDR1 LNHDA and CDR2 SQIVND come from the germline V gene (reference sequence). Losses at the gene ends were 4 bases for V and 2 bases for J; bases not matched to a gene: 9. The CDR3 covers 16 residues. The CDR3 reads CASSNPRQGINTEAFF. The DNA for the CDR3 is TGTGCCAGTAGTAACCCCCGACAGGGGATAAACACTGAAGCTTTCTTT.

The chain uses TRBV7-6 and TRBJ1-1; D not certain. CDR1 SGHVS and CDR2 FNYEAQ come from the germline V gene. The CDR3 has 14 amino acids. V was shortened by 7 bases and J by 4 bases, with 16 bases between the two germline ends. CDR3 loop: CASTSGRGSTEAFF. As DNA, the CDR3 is TGTGCCAGCACCTCAGGCCGGGGAAGCACTGAAGCTTTCTTT.

The chain is built from TRBV28 and TRBJ1-1; no firm D call. The ends were cut back, 8 bases at V and 5 bases at J, with 15 bases in the middle. CDR1 is MDHEN and CDR2 is SYDVKM in the germline V gene. The CDR3 totals 13 residues. The CDR3 DNA reads TGTGCCAGCGCCCGGAGTCCGGCTACTGAAGCTTTCTTT. It translates to CASARSPATEAFF.

This chain links TRBV11-2 with TRBJ2-3; D unresolved. The CDR3 is made up of 13 amino acids. The V and J ends lost 5 bases and 1 base respectively, with 7 bases between them. CDR1 is SGHAT, CDR2 FQNNGV, per germline. CDR3 amino acids: CASSRPGTDTQYF. DNA for the CDR3: TGTGCCAGCAGCCGCCCGGGCACAGATACGCAGTATTTT. Filled out from reference TRBV11-2 and TRBJ2-3, the complete variable domain reads EAGVAQSPRYKIIEKRQSVAFWCNPISGHATLYWYQQILGQGPKLLIQFQNNGVVDDSQLPKDRFSAERLKGVDSTLKIQPAKLEDSAVYLCASSRPGTDTQYFGPGTRLTVL.

This rearrangement joins TRBV27 to TRBJ2-5; TRBD2 matches at 9 bases. The CDR3 has 16 amino acids. With V trimmed by 3 bases and J by 4 bases, 9 bases remained unmatched. The germline V gene has CDR1 MNHEY and CDR2 SMNVEV (reference sequence). CDR3 bases: TGTGCCAGCAGTTTCTCTCCCCTAGCGGGAATAGAGACCCAGTACTTC. Translating gives CASSFSPLAGIETQYF.

Written as DNA, the CDR3 is TGTGCCACCAGCAGAGAATACGGGGACTCTGGAAACACCATATATTTT. It encodes CATSREYGDSGNTIYF. The chain has TRBV15 and TRBJ1-3, with unresolved D. The CDR3 contains 16 residues. V was cut by 0 bases and J by 0 bases, with 9 bases left in between. Germline V gene lookup returns CDR1 LNHNV and CDR2 YYDKDF (reference sequence).

The chain employs TRBV5-4 and TRBJ2-7; maybe TRBD1 (6 bases). The CDR3 is 14 amino acids. Germline CDR1 SGHNT, CDR2 YYREEE (reference sequence). Trimming took off 5 bases at V and 2 bases at J, with 14 bases between the two ends. CDR3 nucleotide sequence: TGTGCCAGCAGTCCAGTGGACAGAACCTACGAGCAGTACTTC. Encoded protein: CASSPVDRTYEQYF.

The chain employs TRBV10-3 and TRBJ1-2; possible D gene TRBD1, 6 bases. V lost 10 bases and J 8 bases, leaving 20 bases between the germline ends. The CDR3 covers 13 residues. CDR1 and CDR2 (germline): ENHRY, SYGVKD. This CDR3 is CASQTGGPDGYTF. The CDR3 nucleotides read TGTGCCAGCCAGACCGGGGGGCCGGACGGCTACACCTTC.

The chain carries TRBV6-5 and TRBJ2-1; 11 bases fit TRBD2. J gave up 8 bases and V 0 bases, and 6 bases lay outside the gene matches. The CDR3 covers 16 residues. Germline loops: CDR1 MNHEY, CDR2 SVGAGI. CDR3 protein: CASSYSASGRSYEQFF. CDR3 bases: TGTGCCAGCAGTTACTCGGCTAGCGGGAGGAGCTATGAGCAGTTCTTC.

The chain uses TRBV9 and TRBJ2-7; 15 positions match TRBD2. The germline V gene has CDR1 SGDLS and CDR2 YYNGEE. The CDR3 extends over 18 amino acids. V lost 4 bases to trimming and J lost 7 bases; unmatched junction nucleotides: 15. Here the CDR3 DNA reads TGTGCCAGCAGCCCAACCCCAGGACTAGCGGGAGGGCCGAATGAGCAGTACTTC. It yields the protein CASSPTPGLAGGPNEQYF.

This clone has just one count. The V and J genes are TRBV5-6 and TRBJ1-5; 9 bases align to TRBD1. V lost 2 bases and J lost 4; bases outside the gene matches: 10. This CDR3 is built from 17 residues. Germline CDR1 is SGHDT and CDR2 is YYEEEE. The CDR3 here is CASSLFTGGDRNQPQHF. CDR3 in DNA: TGTGCCAGCAGCTTATTTACAGGGGGCGATCGGAATCAGCCCCAGCATTTT.

The chain is built from TRBV2 and TRBJ2-3; D is ambiguous. The CDR3 is 16 residues long. Per germline, CDR1 SNHLY and CDR2 FYNNEI. V dropped 6 bases and J dropped 2 bases, with 18 bases sitting between them. CDR3: CASRKTQIAPTDTQYF. CDR3 coding DNA: TGTGCCAGCAGGAAAACTCAGATAGCCCCCACAGATACGCAGTATTTT. Filled out from reference TRBV2 and TRBJ2-3, the complete variable domain reads EPEVTQTPSHQVTQMGQEVILRCVPISNHLYFYWYRQILGQKVEFLVSFYNNEISEKSEIFDDQFSVERPDGSNFTLKIRSTKLEDSAMYFCASRKTQIAPTDTQYFGPGTRLTVL.

The rearrangement uses TRBV7-3 and TRBJ1-6; no firm D call. The germline V gene encodes CDR1 SGHTA and CDR2 FQGTGA. The CDR3 is 15 amino acids. Trimming cost V 2 bases and J 6 bases, with 11 bases left between them. The CDR3 protein is CASSLDVGVNSPLHF. CDR3 nucleotide sequence: TGTGCCAGCAGCTTAGACGTCGGGGTTAATTCACCCCTCCACTTT.

The V gene is TRBV25-1, the J gene TRBJ1-2; D might be TRBD1 (6 bases). Per the germline V gene, CDR1 is MGHDK and CDR2 is SYGVNS. The V gene lost 10 bases and the J gene lost 1 base, with 16 bases spanning the gap. The CDR3 is 14 amino acids. In DNA, the CDR3 is TGTGCCAAGAACAGGGATCGGGGTAACTATGGCTACACCTTC. Translation gives CAKNRDRGNYGYTF.

The chain joins TRBV5-1 to TRBJ1-4; 10 bases fit TRBD1. V shed 0 bases and J 7 bases; nucleotides not matched to a gene: 3. The CDR3 has 15 amino acids. Germline-derived CDR1 and CDR2 are SGHRS and YFSETQ. CDR3 DNA: TGCGCCAGCAGCTTGGTGGGGACAGGGGTTGAAAAACTGTTTTTT. Residues: CASSLVGTGVEKLFF. Variable domain in full (rest from reference TRBV5-1 and TRBJ1-4): KAGVTQTPRYLIKTRGQQVTLSCSPISGHRSVSWYQQTPGQGLQFLFEYFSETQRNKGNFPGRFSGRQFSNSRSEMNVSTLELGDSALYLCASSLVGTGVEKLFFGSGTQLSVL.

The chain recombines TRBV9 with TRBJ2-1; TRBD2 is a possible D gene (6 bases). This CDR3 spans 15 amino acids. Germline lookup yields CDR1 SGDLS and CDR2 YYNGEE. Between the trimmed V and J ends, which lost 4 bases and 2 bases, there was a span of 13 bases. CDR3 protein: CASSPSPSAYNEQFF. The CDR3 coding sequence is TGTGCCAGCAGCCCAAGCCCTAGCGCCTACAATGAGCAGTTCTTC.

The chain combines TRBV2 with TRBJ1-5, with a tentative D call TRBD1 (6 bases). CDR3 length equals 15 residues. The germline V gene encodes CDR1 SNHLY and CDR2 FYNNEI. Trimming cost V 6 bases and J 2 bases, with 14 bases left between them. CDR3 amino acids: CASSPTGLGNQPQHF. The CDR3 nucleotides are TGTGCCAGCAGCCCGACAGGCTTGGGCAATCAGCCCCAGCATTTT.

V is TRBV7-2 and J is TRBJ2-7; possibly TRBD2 for D (7 bases). This CDR3 is built from 17 residues. The germline CDR1 and CDR2 sequences are SGHTA and FQGNSA. The V gene lost 0 bases and the J gene lost 3 bases, with 18 bases spanning the gap. The DNA for the CDR3 is TGTGCCAGCAGCTTAGCGGGGGCCGGGACTACCTTCTACGAGCAGTACTTC. Protein product: CASSLAGAGTTFYEQYF.

The CDR3, as DNA: TGTGCCAGCAACCTCCCCCAGGGGGCTCAGCCCCAGCATTTT. Encoded protein: CASNLPQGAQPQHF. This sequence joins TRBV6-6 and TRBJ1-5, with 8 bases that match TRBD1. CDR1 and CDR2 from the germline V gene are MNHNY and SVGAGI (reference sequence). The CDR3 sequence is 14 residues long. The V gene end was trimmed by 7 bases and the J gene end by 6 bases; junction bases not matched to a gene: 8.

The chain recombines TRBV6-6 with TRBJ2-7; 13 bases align to TRBD2. The V gene's germline CDR1 is MNHNY and CDR2 SVGAGI (reference sequence). Germline trimming cut 2 bases from V and 3 bases from J; bases unmatched to any gene: 4. The CDR3 totals 16 residues. The CDR3 region is CASSYPGLAGVYEQYF. CDR3 bases: TGTGCCAGCAGTTACCCCGGACTAGCGGGAGTCTACGAGCAGTACTTC.

V is TRBV5-5 and J is TRBJ2-5; 10 bases align to TRBD1. Germline V gene data show CDR1 as SGHKS and CDR2 as YYEKEE (reference sequence). V lost 0 bases and J lost 5; bases outside the gene matches: 4. CDR3 length: 15 amino acids. The chain's CDR3 is CASSLGTGGGETQYF. CDR3 coding DNA: TGTGCCAGCAGCTTGGGGACAGGGGGAGGGGAGACCCAGTACTTC.

The rearrangement joins TRBV2 to TRBJ2-3, with 11 bases lining up with TRBD1. Germline V lookup: CDR1 SNHLY, CDR2 FYNNEI. The ends lost 7 bases at V and 2 bases at J; junction bases unmatched: 5. The CDR3 runs 15 residues. The CDR3: CASTLDRGPTDTQYF. The CDR3 DNA reads as TGTGCCAGCACCCTGGACAGGGGGCCCACAGATACGCAGTATTTT.

This chain links TRBV5-6 with TRBJ2-7; tentative D call: TRBD2 (5 bases). The CDR3 extends over 12 amino acids. Trimming stripped 4 bases from V and 6 bases from J, with 11 bases between. Germline assignment: CDR1 SGHDT and CDR2 YYEEEE. The CDR3 is CASSRRTAEQYF. In DNA, the CDR3 is TGTGCCAGCAGCCGCCGGACTGCCGAGCAGTACTTC.

The chain combines TRBV7-9 with TRBJ2-7; D perhaps matches TRBD1 (5 bases). Trimming left V 0 bases short and J 3 bases short, with 9 bases between. The CDR3 sequence is 14 residues long. Germline V gives CDR1 SEHNR, CDR2 FQNEAQ (reference sequence). CDR3 nucleotide sequence: TGTGCCAGCAGCTTAGCGTGGGGCAACTACGAGCAGTACTTC. As protein: CASSLAWGNYEQYF.

The chain links TRBV5-1 to TRBJ2-7, with 12 bases aligning to TRBD2. This CDR3 has 16 residues. The germline CDR1 and CDR2 sequences are SGHRS and YFSETQ. Trimming took 4 bases from V and 6 from J; bases not matched to a gene: 11. This chain's CDR3 is CASSILTLAGGGEQYF. CDR3 DNA sequence: TGCGCCAGCAGCATTCTCACACTAGCGGGAGGCGGCGAGCAGTACTTC.

The chain combines TRBV4-2 with TRBJ1-5; D gene uncertain. Germline lookup yields CDR1 LGHNA and CDR2 YNFKEQ. Trimming pared 0 bases from V and 4 bases from J, leaving 4 bases between. The CDR3 covers 13 residues. CDR3 sequence (DNA): TGTGCCAGCAGCCAAGACCTGAATCAGCCCCAGCATTTT. This translates into CASSQDLNQPQHF.